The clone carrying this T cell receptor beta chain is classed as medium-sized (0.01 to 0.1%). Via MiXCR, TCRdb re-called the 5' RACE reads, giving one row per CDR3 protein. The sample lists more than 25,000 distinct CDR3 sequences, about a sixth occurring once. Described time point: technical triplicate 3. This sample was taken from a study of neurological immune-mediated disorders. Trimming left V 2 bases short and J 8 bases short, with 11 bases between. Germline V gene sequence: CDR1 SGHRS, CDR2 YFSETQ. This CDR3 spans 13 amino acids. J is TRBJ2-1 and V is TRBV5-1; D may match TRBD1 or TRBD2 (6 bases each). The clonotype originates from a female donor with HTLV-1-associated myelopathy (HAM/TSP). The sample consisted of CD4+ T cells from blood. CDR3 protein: CASSLRGAHEQFF. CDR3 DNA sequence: TGCGCCAGCAGCTTAAGGGGGGCCCATGAGCAGTTCTTC.